This T cell receptor (beta chain) was retrieved from a study of blood T cell repertoires in COVID-19. Libraries were prepared by immunoSEQ multiplex PCR; TCRdb keeps only in-frame clonotypes and omits some of them. The sample lists over 90,000 clones, 90% occurring once. V gave up 5 bases and J gave up 7 bases, with 14 bases separating them. This CDR3 comprises 12 residues. CDR1 is SQVTM, CDR2 ANQGSEA, per germline. The clonotype originates from a man over 45 with acute or convalescent COVID-19. V is TRBV29-1 and J is TRBJ1-2; weak D call: TRBD1 (6 bases). Sequenced input: peripheral blood. For the CDR3, the DNA is TGCAGCGTTATCAGGGGCGCGGGTGGCTACACCTTC. This translates into CSVIRGAGGYTF.